The following is a T cell receptor (beta chain) sequence with its context. The source of the sample is a study of blood T cell repertoires in COVID-19. The overall study: The United States, Italy and Spain were the sources of the acute and convalescent COVID-19 samples. The analysed material was cDNA or gDNA that came from T cells, B-cell-depleted T cells, or PBMCs.

Germline V gives CDR1 KGHSH, CDR2 LQKENI. Trimming took 4 bases from V and 2 from J; bases not matched to a gene: 11. This CDR3 spans 18 amino acids. The method was immunoSEQ multiplex PCR; TCRdb's version includes in-frame clones alone and lacks a portion of them. The repertoire consists of fewer than 65,000 clones, with around 79% occurring once and the leading ten covering more than 25%. The chain combines TRBV18 with TRBJ2-3; 11 bases agree with TRBD2. The sample was peripheral blood. This clonotype was sampled from a man aged 65 to 85 with acute or convalescent COVID-19. CDR3 in DNA: TGTGCCAGCTCACTTACCTCGGCTAGCGGGGGGATCACAGATACGCAGTATTTT. It specifies CASSLTSASGGITDTQYF.